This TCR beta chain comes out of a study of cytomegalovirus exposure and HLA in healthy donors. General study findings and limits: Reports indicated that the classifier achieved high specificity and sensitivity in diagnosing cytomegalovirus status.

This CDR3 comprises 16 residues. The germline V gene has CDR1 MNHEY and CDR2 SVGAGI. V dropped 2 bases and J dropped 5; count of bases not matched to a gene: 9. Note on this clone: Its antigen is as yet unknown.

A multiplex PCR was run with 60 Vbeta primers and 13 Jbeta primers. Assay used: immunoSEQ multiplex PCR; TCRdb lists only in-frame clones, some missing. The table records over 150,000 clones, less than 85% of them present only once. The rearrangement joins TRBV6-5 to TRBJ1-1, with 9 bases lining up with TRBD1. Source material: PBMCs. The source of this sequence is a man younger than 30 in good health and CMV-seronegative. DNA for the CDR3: TGTGCCAGCAGTTACCGCCACAGGGGGCTTGGAACTGAAGCTTTCTTT. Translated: CASSYRHRGLGTEAFF.